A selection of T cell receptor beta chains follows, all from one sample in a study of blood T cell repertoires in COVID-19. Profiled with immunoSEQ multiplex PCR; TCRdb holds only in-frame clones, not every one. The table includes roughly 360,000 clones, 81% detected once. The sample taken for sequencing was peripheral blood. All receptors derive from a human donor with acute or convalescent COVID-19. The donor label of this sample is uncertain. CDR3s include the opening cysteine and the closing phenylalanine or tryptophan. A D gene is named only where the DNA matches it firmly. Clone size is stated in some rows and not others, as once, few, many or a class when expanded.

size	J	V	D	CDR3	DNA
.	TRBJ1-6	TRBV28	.	CASSPHRGTNSPLHF	TGTGCCAGCAGTCCCCACCGGGGTACGAATTCACCCCTCCACTTT
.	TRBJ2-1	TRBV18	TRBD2	CASSPLRAGPSSYNEQFF	TGTGCCAGCTCACCACTGAGAGCGGGACCTAGCTCCTACAATGAGCAGTTCTTC
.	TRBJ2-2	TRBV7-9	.	CASSLMGQLNTGELFF	TGTGCCAGCAGCTTAATGGGACAACTGAACACCGGGGAGCTGTTTTTT
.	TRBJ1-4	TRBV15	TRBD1	CATSTSGTGFEKLFF	TGTGCCACCAGCACATCCGGGACAGGGTTCGAAAAACTGTTTTTT
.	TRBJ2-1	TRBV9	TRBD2	CASSPAGTSRHEQFF	TGTGCCAGCAGCCCGGCCGGGACTAGCAGGCATGAGCAGTTCTTC
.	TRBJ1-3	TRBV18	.	CASSPRDSSGNTIYF	TGTGCCAGCTCACCGCGGGACTCCTCTGGAAACACCATATATTTT
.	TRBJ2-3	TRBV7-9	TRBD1	CASRSGTGGDTQYF	TGTGCCAGCAGGTCCGGGACAGGGGGAGATACGCAGTATTTT
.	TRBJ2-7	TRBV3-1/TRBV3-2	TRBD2	CASSQDRDYRYEQYF	TGTGCCAGCAGCCAAGATAGGGACTACCGCTACGAGCAGTACTTC
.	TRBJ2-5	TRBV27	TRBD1	CASRTGGSLDQYF	TGTGCCAGCAGGACAGGGGGATCGTTGGACCAGTACTTC
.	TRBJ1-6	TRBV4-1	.	CASSQVLARSSPLHF	TGCGCCAGCAGCCAAGTCTTAGCGAGGAGTTCACCCCTCCACTTT
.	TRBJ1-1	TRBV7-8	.	CASSLAVVGFTEAFF	TGTGCCAGCAGCTTAGCCGTGGTGGGCTTCACTGAAGCTTTCTTT
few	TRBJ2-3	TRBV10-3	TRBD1	CAISPRGQSTDTQYF	TGTGCCATCAGTCCTAGGGGGCAAAGCACAGATACGCAGTATTTT
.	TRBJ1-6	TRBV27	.	CASSFSSGSPLHF	TGTGCCAGCAGTTTCAGTTCAGGTTCACCCCTCCACTTT
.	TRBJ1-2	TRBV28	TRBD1	CASSTTGGDYGYTF	TGTGCCAGCAGCACGACAGGGGGGGACTATGGCTACACCTTC
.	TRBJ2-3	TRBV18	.	CASSPLPDRGTSDTQYF	TGTGCCAGCTCACCACTACCGGACAGAGGGACGTCAGATACGCAGTATTTT
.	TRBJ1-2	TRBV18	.	CASSRDSFAFYGYTF	TGTGCCAGCTCGCGAGACAGTTTTGCCTTCTATGGCTACACCTTC
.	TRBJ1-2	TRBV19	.	CASRGWGGYTF	TGTGCCAGTAGAGGGTGGGGCGGCTACACCTTC
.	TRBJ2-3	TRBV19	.	CAGRSSSTDTQYF	TGTGCGGGGAGATCCTCGAGCACAGATACGCAGTATTTT
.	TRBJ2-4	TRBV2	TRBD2	CASSESGVLAGAGWNIQYF	TGTGCCAGCAGTGAATCGGGTGTTCTAGCGGGGGCGGGTTGGAACATTCAGTACTTC
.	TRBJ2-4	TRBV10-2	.	CASRSQGDIQYF	TGCGCCAGCCGATCACAAGGGGACATTCAGTACTTC
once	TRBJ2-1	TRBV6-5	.	CASVYLSSYNEQFF	TGTGCCAGTGTATACTTGAGCTCCTACAATGAGCAGTTCTTC
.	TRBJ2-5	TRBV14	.	CASSQVYDSRETQYF	TGTGCCAGCAGCCAAGTATACGATTCCAGGGAGACCCAGTACTTC